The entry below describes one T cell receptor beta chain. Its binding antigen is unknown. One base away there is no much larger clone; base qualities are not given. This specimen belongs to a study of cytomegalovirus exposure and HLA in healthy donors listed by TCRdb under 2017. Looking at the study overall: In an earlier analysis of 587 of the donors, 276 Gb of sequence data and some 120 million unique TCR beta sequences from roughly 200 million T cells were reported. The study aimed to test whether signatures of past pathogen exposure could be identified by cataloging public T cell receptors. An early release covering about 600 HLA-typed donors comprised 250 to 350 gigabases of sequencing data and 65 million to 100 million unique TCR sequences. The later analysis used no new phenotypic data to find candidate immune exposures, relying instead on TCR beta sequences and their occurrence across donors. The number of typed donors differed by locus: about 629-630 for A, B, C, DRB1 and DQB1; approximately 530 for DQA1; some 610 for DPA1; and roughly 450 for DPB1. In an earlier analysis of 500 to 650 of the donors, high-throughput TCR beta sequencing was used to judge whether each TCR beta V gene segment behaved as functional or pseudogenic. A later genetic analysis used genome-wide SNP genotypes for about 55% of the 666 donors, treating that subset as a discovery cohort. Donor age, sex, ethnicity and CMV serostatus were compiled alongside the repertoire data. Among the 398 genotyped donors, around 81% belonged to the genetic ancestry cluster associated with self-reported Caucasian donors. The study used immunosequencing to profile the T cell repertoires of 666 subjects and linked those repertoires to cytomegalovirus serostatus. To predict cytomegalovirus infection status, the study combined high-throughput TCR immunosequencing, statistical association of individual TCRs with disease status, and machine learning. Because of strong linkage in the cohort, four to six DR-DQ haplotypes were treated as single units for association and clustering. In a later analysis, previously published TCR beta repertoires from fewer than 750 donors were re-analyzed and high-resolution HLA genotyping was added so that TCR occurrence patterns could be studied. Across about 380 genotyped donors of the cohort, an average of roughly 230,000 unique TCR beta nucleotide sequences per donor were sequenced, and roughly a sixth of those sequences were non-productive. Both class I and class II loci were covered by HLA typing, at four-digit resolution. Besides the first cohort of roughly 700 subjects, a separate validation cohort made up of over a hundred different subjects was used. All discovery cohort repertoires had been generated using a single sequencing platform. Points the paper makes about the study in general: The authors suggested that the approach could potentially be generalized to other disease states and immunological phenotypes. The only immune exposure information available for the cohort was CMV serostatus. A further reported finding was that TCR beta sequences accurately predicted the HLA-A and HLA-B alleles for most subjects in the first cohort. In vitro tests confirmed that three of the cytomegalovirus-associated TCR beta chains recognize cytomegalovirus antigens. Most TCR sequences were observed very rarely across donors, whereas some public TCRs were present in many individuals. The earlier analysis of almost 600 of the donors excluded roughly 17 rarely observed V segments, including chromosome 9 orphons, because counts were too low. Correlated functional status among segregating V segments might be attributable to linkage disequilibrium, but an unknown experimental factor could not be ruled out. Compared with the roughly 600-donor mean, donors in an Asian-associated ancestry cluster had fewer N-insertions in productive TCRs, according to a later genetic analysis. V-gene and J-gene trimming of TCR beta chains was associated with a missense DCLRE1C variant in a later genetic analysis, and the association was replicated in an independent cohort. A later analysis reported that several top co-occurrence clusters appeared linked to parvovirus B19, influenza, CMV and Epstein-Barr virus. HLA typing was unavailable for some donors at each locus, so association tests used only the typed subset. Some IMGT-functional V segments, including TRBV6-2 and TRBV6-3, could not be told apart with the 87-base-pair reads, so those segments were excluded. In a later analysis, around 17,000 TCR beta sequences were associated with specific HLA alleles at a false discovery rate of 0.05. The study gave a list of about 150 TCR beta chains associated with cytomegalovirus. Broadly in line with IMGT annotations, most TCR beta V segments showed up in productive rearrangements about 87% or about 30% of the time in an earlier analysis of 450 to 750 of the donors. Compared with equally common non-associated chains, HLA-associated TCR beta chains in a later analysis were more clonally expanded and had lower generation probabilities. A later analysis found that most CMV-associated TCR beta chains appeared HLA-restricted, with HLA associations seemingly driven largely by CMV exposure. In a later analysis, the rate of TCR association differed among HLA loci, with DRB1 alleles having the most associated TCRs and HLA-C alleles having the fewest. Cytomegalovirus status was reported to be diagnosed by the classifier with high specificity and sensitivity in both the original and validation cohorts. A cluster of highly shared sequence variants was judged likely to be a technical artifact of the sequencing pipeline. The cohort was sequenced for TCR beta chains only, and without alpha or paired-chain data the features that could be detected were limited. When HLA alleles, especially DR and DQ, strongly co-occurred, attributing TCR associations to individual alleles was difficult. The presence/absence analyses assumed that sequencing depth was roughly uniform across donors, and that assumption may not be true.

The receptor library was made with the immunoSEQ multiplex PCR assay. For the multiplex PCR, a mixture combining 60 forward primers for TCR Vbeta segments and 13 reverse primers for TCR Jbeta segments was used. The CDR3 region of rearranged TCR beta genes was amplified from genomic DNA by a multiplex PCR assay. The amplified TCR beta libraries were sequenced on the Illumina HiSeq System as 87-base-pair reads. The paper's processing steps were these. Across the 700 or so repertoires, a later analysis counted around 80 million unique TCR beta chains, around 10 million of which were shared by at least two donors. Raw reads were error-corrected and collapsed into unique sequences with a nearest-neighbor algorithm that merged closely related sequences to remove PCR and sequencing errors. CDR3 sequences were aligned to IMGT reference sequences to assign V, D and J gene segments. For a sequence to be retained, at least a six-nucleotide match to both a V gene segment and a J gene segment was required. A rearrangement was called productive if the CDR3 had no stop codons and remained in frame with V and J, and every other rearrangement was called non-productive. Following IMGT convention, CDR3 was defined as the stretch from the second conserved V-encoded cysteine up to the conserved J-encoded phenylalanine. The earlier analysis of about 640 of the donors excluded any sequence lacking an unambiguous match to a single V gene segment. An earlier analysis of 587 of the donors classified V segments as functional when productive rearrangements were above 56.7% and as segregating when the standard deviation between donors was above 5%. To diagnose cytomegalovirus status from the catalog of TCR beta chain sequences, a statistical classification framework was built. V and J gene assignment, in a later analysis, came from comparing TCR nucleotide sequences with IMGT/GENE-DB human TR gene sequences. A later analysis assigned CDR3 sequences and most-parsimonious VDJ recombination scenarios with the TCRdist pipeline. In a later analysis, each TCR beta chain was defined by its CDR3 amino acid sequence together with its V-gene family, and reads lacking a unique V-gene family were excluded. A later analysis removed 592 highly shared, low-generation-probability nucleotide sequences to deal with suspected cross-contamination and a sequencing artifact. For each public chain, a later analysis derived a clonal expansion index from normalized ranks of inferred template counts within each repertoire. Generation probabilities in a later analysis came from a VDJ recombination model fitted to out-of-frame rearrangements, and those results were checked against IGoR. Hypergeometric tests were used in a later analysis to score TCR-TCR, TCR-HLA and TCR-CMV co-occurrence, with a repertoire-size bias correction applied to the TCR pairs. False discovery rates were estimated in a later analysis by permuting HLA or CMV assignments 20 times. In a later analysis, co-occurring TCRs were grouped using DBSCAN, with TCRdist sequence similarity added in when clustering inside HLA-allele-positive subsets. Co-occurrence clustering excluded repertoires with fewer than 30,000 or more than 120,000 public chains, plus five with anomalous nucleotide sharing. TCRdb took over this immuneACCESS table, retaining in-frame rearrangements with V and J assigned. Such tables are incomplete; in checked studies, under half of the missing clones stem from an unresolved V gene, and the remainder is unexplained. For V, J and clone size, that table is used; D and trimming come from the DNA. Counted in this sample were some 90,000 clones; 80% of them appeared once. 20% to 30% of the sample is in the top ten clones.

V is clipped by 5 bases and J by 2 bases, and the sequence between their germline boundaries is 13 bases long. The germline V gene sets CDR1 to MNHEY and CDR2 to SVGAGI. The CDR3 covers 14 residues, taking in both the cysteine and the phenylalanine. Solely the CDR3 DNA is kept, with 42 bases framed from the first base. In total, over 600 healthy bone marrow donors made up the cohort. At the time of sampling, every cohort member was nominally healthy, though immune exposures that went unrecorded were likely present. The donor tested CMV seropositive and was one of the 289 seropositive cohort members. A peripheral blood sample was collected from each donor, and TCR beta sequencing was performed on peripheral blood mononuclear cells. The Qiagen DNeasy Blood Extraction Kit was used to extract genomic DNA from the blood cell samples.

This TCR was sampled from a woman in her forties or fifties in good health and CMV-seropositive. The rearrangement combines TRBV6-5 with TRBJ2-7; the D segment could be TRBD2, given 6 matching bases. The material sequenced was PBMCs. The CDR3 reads CASSPRGLTYEQYF. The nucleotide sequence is TGTGCCAGCAGTCCACGGGGACTCACCTACGAGCAGTACTTC.